This T cell receptor beta chain emerged from a study of blood T cell repertoires in COVID-19. About the research overall: Acute-phase and convalescent COVID-19 samples originated in the United States, Italy and Spain. The analysed material was cDNA or gDNA that came from T cells, B-cell-depleted T cells, or PBMCs.

CDR3 length: 13 residues. V was trimmed by 6 bases and J by 4 bases, leaving 11 bases between them. This clone was observed at least ten times. As handled by the study authors: Amplification of reference gene primers provided the estimated nucleated cell counts. Libraries were prepared by immunoSEQ multiplex PCR; TCRdb keeps only in-frame clonotypes and omits some of them. V and J calls and clone size are as listed in that table; D and trimming were resolved from the DNA. The repertoire includes over 150,000 clones, around 78% of them detected once, and around 1.7% sits in the top ten. This clonotype was obtained from an elderly man with acute or convalescent COVID-19. This chain uses TRBV12-3 or TRBV12-4 with TRBJ2-3; D is possibly TRBD1 (6 bases). Source material: peripheral blood. The CDR3 DNA is TGTGCCAGCAGGTCAGGGGTGGCAGATACGCAGTATTTT. Protein product: CASRSGVADTQYF.